This T cell receptor (beta chain) derives from a study of beta chain features in type 1 diabetes. About the research overall: The samples had 85 million to 140 million sorted cells examined in all.

A remark on this clone: Antigen specificity is unknown.

Isolation of CD4+ naive, central memory, regulatory and stem cell-like memory cells was achieved by sorting via CD45RO/CCR7/CD25/CD127/CD95/CD27. The study reverse transcribed the entire isolated RNA, so it sequenced expressed TCRB transcripts. TCRdb's table, derived via immunoSEQ multiplex PCR, lists solely in-frame clones and lacks some. The repertoire holds approximately 730,000 clones, 13% seen once, with less than 0.025% in the top ten. Study-wide results and limits: Shortening of TCRB CDR3s, moderate but significant, appeared in all four CD4+ subsets of Type 1 diabetes patients. For patients and controls alike, PCR might favor shorter templates to the same degree.

This CDR3 comprises 17 residues. CDR1 is SNHLY, CDR2 FYNNEI, per germline. V shed 3 bases, J shed 5 bases, and the junction held 10 bases outside the gene matches. This clonotype originated in a man between 18 and 29 years old with type 1 diabetes. The specimen sequenced was naive CD4+ T cells from blood. The rearrangement links TRBV2 to TRBJ1-6; 7 bases are a match to TRBD1. Here the CDR3 DNA reads TGTGCCAGCAGTGACCCGACAGGGACCCGGAATAATTCACCCCTCCACTTT. This encodes CASSDPTGTRNNSPLHF.